This T cell receptor beta chain comes out of a study of T cell responses to AZD1222 COVID-19 vaccine. TCRdb keeps only in-frame clones here, not all; method: immunoSEQ multiplex PCR. The sample has roughly 86,000 clones, 85% to 90% seen once. CDR1 is KGHSH and CDR2 is LQKENI in the germline V gene. The CDR3 loop spans 12 amino acids. The V end lost 5 bases, the J end lost 8 bases, and 7 bases lay between the germline ends. This receptor was taken from an adult in good health. This chain connects TRBV18 to TRBJ1-6; D unclear. This specimen consisted of peripheral blood, obtained on day 0 of AZD1222 vaccination. The CDR3 bases are TGTGCCAGCTCATTTCCAGATTCACCCCTCCACTTT. Translating it yields CASSFPDSPLHF.